This T cell receptor beta chain was retrieved from a study of chemoradiotherapy in HPV16-positive cancers. Study-level background: Functional T-cell assays on two HPV16-positive patients' cells defined candidate HPV-specific clones and common TCR motifs.

V trimming: 4 bases; J trimming: 1 base; junction bases outside the gene matches: 8. The CDR3 is 17 residues long. Germline lookup yields CDR1 MGHRA and CDR2 YSYEKL. Study-wide results and caveats: Candidate HPV-specific clones and E7-related TCR motifs grew in tumor during treatment. Better recurrence-free survival went with HPV-responsive T-cell expansion in HPV16-positive patients. Functional assays defining HPV-specific T cells used only two HPV16-positive patients.

The repertoire was sequenced with immunoSEQ multiplex PCR; TCRdb's copy has only in-frame clones and lacks some. The sample lists about 29,000 clones, about 93% occurring once. Concerning this clone itself: Antigen unknown.

The source is a human donor with HPV-associated anogenital cancer. Sequencing used blood, obtained from a patient who underwent chemoradiotherapy. This rearrangement joins TRBV4-1 to TRBJ2-7, with TRBD2 matching 12 bases. In nucleotides, the CDR3 is TGCGCCAGCAGCCGAACGACTAGCGGGAGTGAGTCCTACGAGCAGTACTTC. It translates to CASSRTTSGSESYEQYF.